The T cell receptor (beta chain) described here comes from a study of blood T cell repertoires in COVID-19. This clone was detected only once. CDR1 and CDR2 (germline): GTSNPN, SVGIG (reference sequence). This CDR3 is 12 amino acids long. Trimming pared 4 bases from V and 7 bases from J, leaving 14 bases between. The table came from immunoSEQ multiplex PCR; TCRdb's copy has only in-frame clones and leaves some out. This table holds about 300,000 clones, over 70% found once. This clonotype was obtained from a woman in her thirties or forties who had recovered from COVID-19. V usage is TRBV30 and J usage is TRBJ2-7, with D unclear. Sequenced input: peripheral blood. CDR3 region: CAWISEYGEQYF. CDR3 sequence (DNA): TGTGCCTGGATTAGTGAGTACGGGGAGCAGTACTTC. Complete variable domain (other parts from reference TRBV30 and TRBJ2-7): SQTIHQWPATLVQPVGSPLSLECTVEGTSNPNLYWYRQAAGRGLQLLFYSVGIGQISSEVPQNLSASRPQDRQFILSSKKLLLSDSGFYLCAWISEYGEQYFGPGTRLTVT.